The sequence of this TCR beta chain was determined in a study of cytomegalovirus exposure and HLA in healthy donors (dated by TCRdb to about 2017). Notes on the research overall: An earlier analysis of some 500 of the donors reported more than 250 Gb of sequence data and roughly 100 million unique TCR beta sequences from about 180 million T cells. Roughly 5 DR-DQ haplotypes were handled as single units for association and clustering, since linkage in the cohort was strong. Donor age, sex, ethnicity and CMV serostatus were compiled alongside the repertoire data. Genome-wide SNP genotypes for about three fifths of the roughly 700 donors were used in a later genetic analysis, which treated that subset as a discovery cohort. In addition to the first cohort of 666 subjects, a separate validation cohort of 130 or so different subjects was used. The number of donors typed differed by locus, with roughly 629-640 for A, B, C, DRB1 and DQB1, over 500 for DQA1, 600 to 610 for DPA1, and about 450 for DPB1. An earlier analysis of fewer than 700 of the donors applied high-throughput TCR beta sequencing to assess whether each TCR beta V gene segment acted as functional or pseudogenic. In the later analysis, no new phenotypic data were used to find candidate immune exposures; instead, reliance was placed on TCR beta sequences and their occurrence across donors. Using immunosequencing, the study profiled T cell repertoires from 640 or so subjects and related those repertoires to cytomegalovirus serostatus. The study combined high-throughput TCR immunosequencing, statistical association of individual TCRs with disease status, and machine learning to predict cytomegalovirus infection status. Roughly 300 gigabases of sequencing data and 70 million to 85 million unique TCR sequences were included in an early release covering 500 to 750 HLA-typed donors. Every repertoire in the discovery cohort had been generated on one and the same sequencing platform. The study was designed to test whether signatures of past pathogen exposure could be identified by cataloging public T cell receptors. Among around 400 genotyped donors of the cohort, an average of approximately 240,000 unique TCR beta nucleotide sequences were sequenced per donor, roughly a sixth of them non-productive. HLA typing covered class I and class II loci at four-digit resolution. A later analysis re-examined previously published TCR beta repertoires from just over 650 donors and added high-resolution HLA genotyping to investigate patterns of TCR occurrence. The genetic ancestry cluster associated with self-reported Caucasian donors included 81% of the roughly 400 genotyped donors. Study-wide conclusions, independent of this receptor: The authors suggested that the approach could potentially be extended to other disease states and immunological phenotypes. In this cohort, only TCR beta chains were sequenced, and detectable features were limited by the absence of alpha or paired-chain data. The classifier was reported to diagnose cytomegalovirus status with high specificity and sensitivity in both the original and validation cohorts. An association between a missense DCLRE1C variant and V-gene and J-gene trimming of TCR beta chains was found in a later genetic analysis and replicated in an independent cohort. According to a later analysis, TCR association rates differed among HLA loci, with DRB1 alleles showing the most associated TCRs and HLA-C alleles showing the fewest. Because some donors lacked HLA typing at each locus, the association tests relied only on the typed subset. A total of some 180 TCR beta chains were listed by the study as associated with cytomegalovirus. When HLA alleles, especially DR and DQ, strongly co-occurred, attributing TCR associations to individual alleles was difficult. In a later analysis, most CMV-associated TCR beta chains were found to appear HLA-restricted, with HLA associations seemingly driven largely by CMV exposure. Compared with equally common non-associated chains, HLA-associated TCR beta chains in a later analysis were more clonally expanded and had lower generation probabilities. Correlated functional status among segregating V segments might be attributable to linkage disequilibrium, but an unknown experimental factor could not be ruled out. A further reported finding was that TCR beta sequences accurately predicted the HLA-A and HLA-B alleles for most subjects in the first cohort. While some public TCRs were present in many individuals, most TCR sequences turned up only very rarely across donors. Roughly uniform sequencing depth across donors was assumed in presence/absence analyses, although this assumption may not hold. Broadly in line with IMGT annotations, most TCR beta V segments showed up in productive rearrangements about 87% or about 30% of the time in an earlier analysis of 450 to 600 of the donors. In vitro tests confirmed that three of the cytomegalovirus-associated TCR beta chains recognize cytomegalovirus antigens. Compared with the approximately 710-donor mean, donors in an Asian-associated ancestry cluster had fewer N-insertions in productive TCRs, according to a later genetic analysis. A group of highly shared sequence variants was considered likely to be a technical artifact of the sequencing pipeline. The 87-base-pair reads could not distinguish some IMGT-functional V segments, including TRBV6-2 and TRBV6-3, so those segments were excluded. For the cohort, immune exposure information was limited to CMV serostatus. Because counts were too low, about 18 rarely observed V segments, including chromosome 9 orphons, were excluded from the earlier analysis of some 590 of the donors. Specific HLA alleles were associated with about 17,000 TCR beta sequences at a false discovery rate of 0.05 in a later analysis. According to a later analysis, parvovirus B19, influenza, CMV and Epstein-Barr virus appeared linked to several top co-occurrence clusters.

Receptor libraries were prepared by the immunoSEQ multiplex PCR assay. A mixture of 60 forward primers for TCR Vbeta segments and 13 reverse primers for TCR Jbeta segments was used in the multiplex PCR. The CDR3 region of rearranged TCR beta genes was amplified from genomic DNA by a multiplex PCR assay. Amplified TCR beta libraries were sequenced as 87-base-pair reads on the Illumina HiSeq System. The paper's processing steps were these. A later analysis counted tens of millions of unique TCR beta chains across the 650 to 800 repertoires, and about 10 million of these chains were shared by at least two donors. Raw reads were error-corrected and collapsed into unique sequences with a nearest-neighbor algorithm that merged closely related sequences to remove PCR and sequencing errors. Alignment of CDR3 sequences to IMGT reference sequences was used to assign V, D and J gene segments. Each retained sequence needed at least a six-nucleotide match to both a V gene segment and a J gene segment. A rearrangement counted as productive if the CDR3 had no stop codons and remained in frame with V and J, and every other rearrangement counted as non-productive. Following IMGT convention, CDR3 was defined as the stretch from the second conserved V-encoded cysteine to the conserved J-encoded phenylalanine. In an earlier analysis of just under 600 of the donors, sequences lacking an unambiguous match to a single V gene segment were excluded. An earlier analysis of 500 to 600 of the donors classified V segments as functional when productive rearrangements were above 56.7% and as segregating when the standard deviation between donors was above 5%. To diagnose cytomegalovirus status from the catalog of TCR beta chain sequences, a statistical classification framework was built. A later analysis assigned V and J genes by comparing TCR nucleotide sequences with IMGT/GENE-DB human TR gene sequences. Using the TCRdist pipeline, a later analysis assigned CDR3 sequences along with most-parsimonious VDJ recombination scenarios. In a later analysis, every TCR beta chain was defined by the combination of its CDR3 amino acid sequence and its V-gene family, and reads without a unique V-gene family were dropped. A later analysis removed 550 to 650 highly shared, low-generation-probability nucleotide sequences to deal with suspected cross-contamination and a sequencing artifact. A later analysis calculated a clonal expansion index for each public chain from normalized within-repertoire ranks of inferred template counts. A later analysis computed generation probabilities with a VDJ recombination model fitted to out-of-frame rearrangements, and checked the results against IGoR. A later analysis scored TCR-TCR, TCR-HLA and TCR-CMV co-occurrence with hypergeometric tests, applying a repertoire-size bias correction to TCR pairs. To estimate false discovery rates, a later analysis permuted the HLA or CMV assignments 20 times. A later analysis grouped co-occurring TCRs with DBSCAN, adding TCRdist sequence similarity when clustering within HLA-allele-positive subsets. Co-occurrence clustering excluded repertoires with fewer than 30,000 or more than 120,000 public chains, plus five with anomalous nucleotide sharing. The table comes from immuneACCESS by way of TCRdb, which keeps in-frame sequences with V and J called. Part of the clones is missing from these tables; in studies checked, under half for an unresolved V gene and the rest for unknown reasons. The V and J calls and clone size are taken from that table; D and trimming were inferred from the DNA. The table for this sample lists over 130,000 clones; approximately 79% of them were counted only once. The ten largest clones represent about 6.7% of the sample.

The cohort comprised 550 to 700 healthy bone marrow donors. All cohort members were sampled while nominally healthy, although unrecorded immune exposures were likely present. The donor was CMV seropositive and was included in the group of approximately 300 seropositive cohort members. A peripheral blood sample was provided by each donor, and peripheral blood mononuclear cells were used for TCR beta sequencing. Genomic DNA was extracted from the blood cell samples with the Qiagen DNeasy Blood Extraction Kit. V and J are truncated by 5 bases and 8 bases respectively, leaving an intervening sequence of 16 bases. Including the terminal cysteine and phenylalanine, the CDR3 comprises 14 residues. The kept DNA is CDR3 alone, 42 bases in frame from the first base. The germline V gene supplies CDR1 KGHSH and CDR2 LQKENI. To note about this clone: It lacks a known antigen. No per-base quality is available; no much larger clone lies one base away.

The receptor comes from a man aged 50 or older in good health and CMV-seropositive. The sequence is built from TRBV18 and TRBJ2-4; tentative D gene TRBD1, with 6 bases matching. Input material: PBMCs. The nucleotides are TGTGCCAGCTCAGAAGTCGCCAGGGGTTACATTCAGTACTTC. Its protein is CASSEVARGYIQYF.